The subject of this entry is one TCR beta chain. The data belong to a study of blood T cell repertoires in COVID-19. Data came from immunoSEQ multiplex PCR; TCRdb stores just in-frame clones and leaves some out. There are 150,000 to 200,000 clones in the sample; 75% to 85% occur only once, and around 6.9% lies in the top ten. Sequencing used peripheral blood. The receptor comes from a man between 60 and 75 years old with acute or convalescent COVID-19.

The CDR3 DNA sequence: TGTGCCATCAGATCTCAGGGGGCTGGCGAGCAGTACTTC. Translating it yields CAIRSQGAGEQYF. The chain recombines TRBV10-3 with TRBJ2-7; 8 bases line up with TRBD1. There are 13 residues in the CDR3. With V trimmed by 6 bases and J by 6 bases, 7 bases remained unmatched. Germline CDR1 reads ENHRY; CDR2 reads SYGVKD.